The 29 T cell receptor beta chains listed next were all sequenced from one sample in a study of human T cells and chemical hapten exposure listed by TCRdb under 2021. This sample's time point label indicates: healthy volunteer bleed at 2 weeks. Unfractionated whole blood was collected in Tempus Blood RNA tubes, and total RNA was extracted from that blood. Receptor amplification or capture employed RACE. The run used a NextSeq 500. TCRdb reworked the public reads: Q25 trimming with fastp, MiXCR clone assembly, productive beta chains retained. Records with the same CDR3 protein are collapsed into one entry carrying the most frequent genes and DNA. The sample has some 93,000 distinct CDR3 sequences on record, about 8.7% of them singletons. The top ten constitute 2.9% of the sample. The sample was whole blood. The receptors stem from a female donor in good health. Some clones in this sample may be carry-over from other donors' samples.

There are many counts of this clonotype. This chain uses TRBV5-1 with TRBJ2-5; TRBD1 is a possible D gene (5 bases). V was shortened by 1 base and J by 0 bases, with 19 bases between the two germline ends. CDR1 is SGHRS, CDR2 YFSETQ, per germline. This CDR3 spans 18 amino acids. The CDR3 DNA follows: TGCGCCAGCAGCTTGCTGCAGGGTGGATCGGATTACCAAGAGACCCAGTACTTC. Its protein product is CASSLLQGGSDYQETQYF.

The chain employs TRBV19 and TRBJ2-2; no reliable D call. This CDR3 has 14 amino acids. Germline CDR1 LNHDA, CDR2 SQIVND (reference sequence). V gave up 7 bases and J gave up 1 base, with 10 bases separating them. In DNA, the CDR3 is TGTGCCAGTACTTTTTCCGGGAACACCGGGGAGCTGTTTTTT. This encodes CASTFSGNTGELFF.

This clonotype was recorded at least ten times. The rearrangement joins TRBV15 to TRBJ1-3; 9 nucleotides match TRBD1. In germline, CDR1 is LNHNV, CDR2 YYDKDF (reference sequence). V dropped 0 bases and J dropped 0; count of bases not matched to a gene: 3. There are 17 residues in the CDR3. The CDR3 spells CATSRDGTGSSGNTIYF. The DNA of the CDR3 is TGTGCCACCAGCAGAGACGGGACAGGGTCCTCTGGAAACACCATATATTTT.

This clonotype was observed at least ten times. The chain links TRBV7-9 to TRBJ2-3, with TRBD2 matching 10 bases. The V gene's germline CDR1 is SEHNR and CDR2 FQNEAQ (reference sequence). V was pared by 5 bases and J by 0 bases, with 2 bases of the junction left unmatched. The CDR3 covers 15 residues. This CDR3 is CASSPTSGSTDTQYF. The DNA for the CDR3 is TGTGCCAGCAGCCCGACTAGCGGGAGCACAGATACGCAGTATTTT. The complete variable domain, with remaining parts taken from reference TRBV7-9 and TRBJ2-3, reads DTGVSQNPRHKITKRGQNVTFRCDPISEHNRLYWYRQTLGQGPEFLTYFQNEAQLEKSRLLSDRFSAERPKGSFSTLEIQRTEQGDSAMYLCASSPTSGSTDTQYFGPGTRLTVL.

At least ten counts were recorded for this clonotype. V usage is TRBV10-3 and J usage is TRBJ2-3, with 12 positions matching TRBD2. V lost 3 bases and J lost 6; bases outside the gene matches: 7. The germline gives CDR1 ENHRY, CDR2 SYGVKD. The CDR3 length is 16 residues. In DNA form, the CDR3 reads TGTGCCATCAGTGATTCGACTAGCGGGAGTGGCGATACGCAGTATTTT. It is translated as CAISDSTSGSGDTQYF.

The CDR3: CASSHRAEAGANVLTF. The CDR3 DNA reads as TGTGCCAGCAGCCATAGGGCCGAGGCTGGGGCCAACGTCCTGACTTTC. The chain combines TRBV3-1 with TRBJ2-6; D is undetermined. The V end was cut by 3 bases, the J end by 2 bases, with 11 bases between. The CDR3 has 16 residues. Germline loops: CDR1 LGHDT, CDR2 YNNKEL (reference sequence).

This clonotype was detected many times. CDR3 in DNA: TGTGCCAGCAGCTTAGGGGCTCAAGAGACCCAGTACTTC. Encoded protein: CASSLGAQETQYF. This chain uses TRBV7-8 with TRBJ2-5, with D unresolved. CDR3 size: 13 residues. Germline-derived CDR1 and CDR2 are SGHVS and FQNEAQ. V dropped 1 base and J dropped 2 bases, with 5 bases sitting between them. Using reference TRBV7-8 and TRBJ2-5 for the parts outside the CDR3, the full variable domain is GAGVSQSPRYKVAKRGQDVALRCDPISGHVSLFWYQQALGQGPEFLTYFQNEAQLDKSGLPSDRFFAERPEGSVSTLKIQRTQQEDSAVYLCASSLGAQETQYFGPGTRLLVL.

About this clonotype itself: This may stem from a read error, because a much larger clone lies one nucleotide away. V and J are TRBV27 and TRBJ2-5; TRBD1 agrees at 7 bases. Germline lookup yields CDR1 MNHEY and CDR2 SMNVEV (reference sequence). Trimming removed 2 bases from V and 5 bases from J; junction bases left unmatched: 11. The CDR3 spans 16 residues. The CDR3 reads CASSLVGQDSWETQYF. CDR3 sequence (DNA): TGTGCCAGCAGTTTAGTAGGACAGGACAGTTGGGAGACCCAGTACTTC.

This clonotype was detected ten times or more. V and J are TRBV12-3 or TRBV12-4 and TRBJ1-5, with D maybe TRBD1 (5 bases). CDR3 length equals 14 residues. Trimming took 1 base from V and 7 from J, leaving 11 bases between them. The CDR3 protein is CASSLGRGVQPQHF. DNA for the CDR3: TGTGCCAGCAGTTTAGGACGGGGGGTCCAGCCCCAGCATTTT.

This clonotype was seen a handful of times. This chain uses TRBV28 with TRBJ1-5, with D hard to call. Germline V lookup: CDR1 MDHEN, CDR2 SYDVKM. The CDR3 runs to 15 residues. V gave up 2 bases and J gave up 6 bases, with 14 bases separating them. CDR3 nucleotide sequence: TGTGCCAGCAGTTTACGCACTCAAGGGCGTCAGCCCCAGCATTTT. Its protein is CASSLRTQGRQPQHF. The full variable domain, in which reference TRBV28 and TRBJ1-5 provide the parts outside the CDR3, is DVKVTQSSRYLVKRTGEKVFLECVQDMDHENMFWYRQDPGLGLRLIYFSYDVKMKEKGDIPEGYSVSREKKERFSLILESASTNQTSMYLCASSLRTQGRQPQHFGDGTRLSIL.

The chain is built from TRBV5-1 and TRBJ2-1; 7 bases fit TRBD1. Germline CDR1 SGHRS, CDR2 YFSETQ. With 7 bases clipped from V and 8 bases from J, the junction kept 15 bases outside the gene matches. There are 15 residues in the CDR3. CDR3 amino acids: CASGGLGQAEHEQFF. The CDR3 nucleotides read TGCGCCAGCGGCGGGTTAGGACAGGCCGAGCATGAGCAGTTCTTC.

This clonotype was seen at least ten times. The chain joins TRBV11-2 to TRBJ1-2; the D is unclear. The CDR3 is 14 amino acids. Between the trimmed V and J ends, which lost 1 base and 1 base, there was a span of 7 bases. Germline CDR1 reads SGHAT; CDR2 reads FQNNGV. The CDR3 loop reads CASSLGTVNYGYTF. The CDR3, as DNA: TGTGCCAGCAGCTTAGGAACGGTTAACTATGGCTACACCTTC.

This clonotype was observed a handful of times. The chain combines TRBV29-1 with TRBJ2-1; D is possibly TRBD1 or TRBD2 (5 bases each). CDR1 is SQVTM, CDR2 ANQGSEA, per germline. CDR3 size: 14 residues. Trimming removed 0 bases at V and 5 bases at J, with 11 bases between. CDR3 coding DNA: TGCAGCGTTGAAGAGGGGCAGGGAGACAATGAGCAGTTCTTC. This translates into CSVEEGQGDNEQFF.

The chain uses TRBV4-1 and TRBJ2-2; 8 bases line up with TRBD1. J gave up 3 bases and V 1 base, and 13 bases lay outside the gene matches. The CDR3 contains 19 residues. Germline V gene sequence: CDR1 MGHRA, CDR2 YSYEKL. The chain's CDR3 is CASSQVGTGEYSYTGELFF. The CDR3 nucleotides are TGCGCCAGCAGCCAAGTCGGGACAGGAGAATATTCGTACACCGGGGAGCTGTTTTTT.

The table lists this clonotype with a few counts. The chain recombines TRBV6-2 or TRBV6-3 with TRBJ2-1; 7 bases map to TRBD2. The CDR3 has 12 amino acids. Germline V gene sequence: CDR1 MNHEY, CDR2 SVGEGT. Trimming took 2 bases from V and 12 from J; bases not matched to a gene: 4. Written as DNA, the CDR3 is TGTGCCAGCAGTTACCTTAGCGGGTTGCAGTTCTTC. Its protein product is CASSYLSGLQFF.

In this sample, this clonotype turned up once. A junction boundary mismatches the germline segment, possibly from a read error. The chain joins TRBV4-2 to TRBJ1-5; the D gene is possibly TRBD1 (5 bases). Germline values: CDR1 LGHNA, CDR2 YNFKEQ. The CDR3 is 19 residues long. In DNA form, the CDR3 reads TGTGCCAACAGCCAAGAGATCGGGGTGTTCGCGGGGGGTGGTCAGCCCCAGCATTTT. As protein: CANSQEIGVFAGGGQPQHF.

This clonotype came up many times. The rearrangement links TRBV19 to TRBJ2-7, with D unclear. V gave up 2 bases and J gave up 3 bases, with 14 bases separating them. Germline V gives CDR1 LNHDA, CDR2 SQIVND (reference sequence). This CDR3 contains 15 residues. The CDR3: CASSISNTGVYEQYF. CDR3 sequence (DNA): TGTGCCAGTAGTATATCGAATACCGGAGTCTACGAGCAGTACTTC.

Only a few counts were recorded for this clonotype. The J gene is TRBJ2-1, the V gene TRBV5-6; 12 bases map to TRBD2. The CDR3 spans 16 residues. V shed 3 bases and J 9 bases; nucleotides not matched to a gene: 10. Germline CDR1 SGHDT, CDR2 YYEEEE. In DNA form, the CDR3 reads TGTGCCAGCAGCTGGCTAGCGGGAGGGCTCAGGGGTGAGCAGTTCTTC. This sequence encodes CASSWLAGGLRGEQFF.

This clonotype occurred a few times. The V gene is TRBV10-3, the J gene TRBJ2-5; D is possibly TRBD2 (7 bases). This CDR3 has 20 amino acids. Per germline, CDR1 ENHRY and CDR2 SYGVKD. V lost 4 bases, J lost 7 bases, and 34 bases lay in between. The CDR3 DNA sequence: TGTGCCATCAGTGGGGAGGGGAAACCGGGACACGGAGGGTTCAGTGGGACCCAGTACTTC. As protein: CAISGEGKPGHGGFSGTQYF.

The V gene is TRBV5-5, the J gene TRBJ1-4; no reliable D call. Between the trimmed V and J ends, which lost 4 bases and 7 bases, there was a span of 8 bases. CDR3 length: 12 amino acids. Germline lookup yields CDR1 SGHKS and CDR2 YYEKEE (reference sequence). CDR3 nucleotides: TGTGCCAGCAGCCAGTACGGTGAAAAACTGTTTTTT. It yields the protein CASSQYGEKLFF. Looking up the rest from reference TRBV5-5 and TRBJ1-4 gives the full variable domain: DAGVTQSPTHLIKTRGQQVTLRCSPISGHKSVSWYQQVLGQGPQFIFQYYEKEERGRGNFPDRFSARQFPNYSSELNVNALLLGDSALYLCASSQYGEKLFFGSGTQLSVL.

This clonotype was recorded a few times. The chain links TRBV6-2 or TRBV6-3 to TRBJ2-3, with D unresolved. Per germline, CDR1 MNHEY and CDR2 SVGEGT. The CDR3 length is 13 residues. The ends were cut back, 6 bases at V and 5 bases at J, with 12 bases in the middle. CDR3 in amino acids: CASRTPTRDTQYF. CDR3 nucleotide sequence: TGTGCCAGCAGGACACCCACTCGAGATACGCAGTATTTT.

This clonotype has only a few counts. V is TRBV2 and J is TRBJ2-7, with TRBD1 matching over 8 bases. The germline V gene has CDR1 SNHLY and CDR2 FYNNEI. Unmatched junction bases numbered 11, after V lost 6 bases and J lost 7 bases. The CDR3 contains 14 residues. The CDR3 here is CASRGTGSYGEQYF. DNA of the CDR3: TGTGCCAGCAGGGGGACAGGTTCCTACGGGGAGCAGTACTTC.

This rearrangement joins TRBV7-9 to TRBJ2-7; D is undetermined. CDR1 SEHNR and CDR2 FQNEAQ come from the germline V gene (reference sequence). V dropped 0 bases and J dropped 7 bases, with 13 bases sitting between them. This CDR3 has 14 residues. The chain's CDR3 is CASSLAHPRGEQYF. The CDR3, as DNA: TGTGCCAGCAGCTTAGCACACCCGCGAGGAGAGCAGTACTTC.

Details on this clonotype: The junction departs from the called germline gene at one end, perhaps through a read error. The V gene is TRBV18, the J gene TRBJ1-1, with D hard to call. The V gene's germline CDR1 is KGHSH and CDR2 LQKENI. This CDR3 region has 13 residues. The CDR3: CANSRDRGTEAFF. As DNA, the CDR3 is TGTGCCAACTCACGTGACCGGGGCACTGAAGCTTTCTTT.

This clonotype was seen a few times. The chain has TRBV4-1 and TRBJ2-7; TRBD1 matches 8 bases. The V gene end was trimmed by 3 bases and the J gene end by 2 bases; junction bases not matched to a gene: 6. CDR1 MGHRA and CDR2 YSYEKL come from the germline V gene. The CDR3 extends over 15 amino acids. The CDR3 loop is CASSQNPGQAYEQYF. For the CDR3, the DNA is TGCGCCAGCAGCCAGAACCCGGGACAGGCCTACGAGCAGTACTTC.

Here the CDR3 reads CASSLVGGDNEQFF. The CDR3 coding sequence is TGCGCCAGCAGCCTTGTGGGGGGAGATAATGAGCAGTTCTTC. This rearrangement joins TRBV5-1 to TRBJ2-1, with D possibly matching TRBD2 (6 bases). In germline, CDR1 is SGHRS, CDR2 YFSETQ. With 4 bases removed from V and 7 bases from J, the gap between germline ends came to 15 bases. CDR3 length: 14 residues.

This clonotype was detected ten times or more. The V call is TRBV5-1, the J call TRBJ2-2; tentatively, D is TRBD1 or TRBD2 (5 bases each). Per the germline V gene, CDR1 is SGHRS and CDR2 is YFSETQ. V was clipped by 6 bases and J by 4 bases, with 16 bases between them. This CDR3 has 15 amino acids. Here the CDR3 reads CASTFQGAFTGELFF. DNA of the CDR3: TGCGCCAGCACCTTCCAGGGAGCCTTCACCGGGGAGCTGTTTTTT. The full variable domain, completed using reference TRBV5-1 and TRBJ2-2, is KAGVTQTPRYLIKTRGQQVTLSCSPISGHRSVSWYQQTPGQGLQFLFEYFSETQRNKGNFPGRFSGRQFSNSRSEMNVSTLELGDSALYLCASTFQGAFTGELFFGEGSRLTVL.

This clonotype was detected many times. This chain joins TRBV4-3 and TRBJ2-2, with D uncertain. Trimming took off 2 bases at V and 12 bases at J, with 13 bases between the two ends. This CDR3 region has 13 residues. Germline CDR1 and CDR2: LGHNA and YSLEER. CDR3 bases: TGCGCCAGCAGCCAAACCCCCCCCGCTAAGCTGTTTTTT. Translating it yields CASSQTPPAKLFF.

This clonotype was counted ten times or more. The genes are TRBV5-1 and TRBJ2-3; 10 nucleotides align to TRBD2. Trimming took 1 base from V and 5 from J; bases not matched to a gene: 13. From germline, CDR1 is SGHRS and CDR2 YFSETQ. The CDR3 covers 18 residues. CDR3 sequence (DNA): TGCGCCAGCAGCTTGAACAGCGGGAGGGCATCGGTACAAGATACGCAGTATTTT. Its protein product is CASSLNSGRASVQDTQYF.